This T cell receptor (beta chain) was found in a study of blood T cells in healthy people across ages. Points from the study as a whole: Age brought a roughly linear fall in TCR beta diversity measured per million T cells. Expanded clonotype changes were possibly confounded by unknown donor CMV status.

A second roughly 6 to 11 cycle PCR used barcoded and J-beta primers. Sequencing yielded, for each sample, at least 3 million paired-end reads carrying CDR3. TCRdb independently ran MiXCR on the 5' RACE reads; one entry per CDR3 protein. The table records 1.5 million to 2 million distinct CDR3 sequences, about 49% of them present only once. Germline-derived CDR1 and CDR2 are ENHRY and SYGVKD. V lost 4 bases, J lost 12 bases, and 22 bases lay in between. This CDR3 has 15 residues. This clonotype turned up a few times. Its specificity is not known. Source material: blood. The TCR comes from a middle-aged woman in good health. This chain connects TRBV10-3 to TRBJ2-1; D may be TRBD2 (5 bases). The CDR3 coding sequence is TGTGCCATCAGTGCTGGACGGGGTTCTTTCTACGTGCAGTTCTTC. This codes for CAISAGRGSFYVQFF.